This paragraph covers one TCR beta chain sequence. Its specificity is unknown. The donors, nominally healthy at sampling, likely had unrecorded immune exposures. Amplification used 60 Vbeta primers and 13 Jbeta primers. Per the authors' pipeline: Roughly 12 million of 75 million to 85 million unique TCR beta chains were shared, per a later count. TCRdb's copy holds only in-frame clones and misses some; the assay was immunoSEQ multiplex PCR. The DNA was the basis for D and trimming; V, J and clone size are from that table. The repertoire includes about 140,000 clones, around 90% of them detected once, and 0.5% to 0.65% sits in the top ten. The data are from a study of cytomegalovirus exposure and HLA in healthy donors. Per germline, CDR1 SGHVS and CDR2 FNYEAQ. The ends were cut back, 8 bases at V and 2 bases at J, with 5 bases in the middle. The CDR3 spans 11 residues. Study-level findings and limits: It is likely that the observed cluster of highly shared sequence variants was a sequencing artifact. There were some public TCRs occurring in many donors, but most TCR sequences were rare.

The origin of this receptor is a woman aged 35 to 49 in good health and CMV-seronegative. Input material: PBMCs. This chain links TRBV7-6 with TRBJ2-3; D gene unclear. This chain's CDR3 is CASGNTDTQYF. The CDR3 DNA reads as TGTGCCAGCGGCAACACAGATACGCAGTATTTT. The full variable domain, completed using reference TRBV7-6 and TRBJ2-3, is GAGVSQSPRYKVTKRGQDVALRCDPISGHVSLYWYRQALGQGPEFLTYFNYEAQQDKSGLPNDRFSAERPEGSISTLTIQRTEQRDSAMYRCASGNTDTQYFGPGTRLTVL.